These 23 T cell receptor beta chains originate from one sample sequenced in a study of shared clonotypes between healthy human individuals. The repertoire was sequenced with immunoSEQ multiplex PCR; TCRdb's copy has only in-frame clones and lacks some. The data show just under 350,000 clones, 73% seen once. Sample: memory CD4+ T cells sorted from blood. Sample subset: CD45RA-negative fraction. The origin of the receptors is a man aged 25 to 40 in good health.

The chain is built from TRBV14 and TRBJ1-4, with 8 bases lining up with TRBD1. Germline V lookup: CDR1 SGHDN, CDR2 FVKESK. V was pared by 1 base and J by 8 bases, with 6 bases of the junction left unmatched. This CDR3 spans 15 amino acids. CDR3 sequence reads: CASSQVGQGQEKLFF. Here the CDR3 DNA reads TGTGCCAGCAGCCAAGTTGGACAGGGTCAGGAAAAACTGTTTTTT.

J is TRBJ2-7 and V is TRBV7-9; D unresolved. CDR1 is SEHNR and CDR2 is FQNEAQ in the germline V gene (reference sequence). Trimming pared 1 base from V and 6 bases from J, leaving 7 bases between. The CDR3 has 12 amino acids. The DNA of the CDR3 is TGTGCCAGCAGCTTAGTTTTGGGCGAGCAGTACTTC. Translated, it gives CASSLVLGEQYF.

The chain carries TRBV6-6 and TRBJ2-3; TRBD2 matches 7 bases. Germline trimming cut 5 bases from V and 2 bases from J; bases unmatched to any gene: 1. CDR3 size: 13 residues. Germline values: CDR1 MNHNY, CDR2 SVGAGI (reference sequence). Here the CDR3 DNA reads TGTGCCAGCAGTCTAGCGGTCACAGATACGCAGTATTTT. It encodes CASSLAVTDTQYF.

The chain combines TRBV7-2 with TRBJ2-1; TRBD2 matches at 14 bases. V lost 5 bases, J lost 8 bases, and 8 bases stayed unmatched. CDR3 size: 16 residues. Germline V gene sequence: CDR1 SGHTA, CDR2 FQGNSA. This CDR3 reads CASSPRLAGGIDEQFF. In DNA form, the CDR3 reads TGTGCCAGCAGCCCACGACTAGCGGGAGGGATCGATGAGCAGTTCTTC.

The CDR3 sequence: CASSLYQVNTEAFF. The CDR3 DNA reads TGTGCCAGCAGCTTATATCAGGTGAACACTGAAGCTTTCTTT. This chain links TRBV5-6 with TRBJ1-1; unclear D gene. V was pared by 2 bases and J by 0 bases, with 8 bases between. The germline gives CDR1 SGHDT, CDR2 YYEEEE. The CDR3 runs to 14 residues.

The chain joins TRBV29-1 to TRBJ2-7; no definite D call. The CDR3 loop spans 12 amino acids. V was trimmed by 4 bases and J by 3 bases, leaving 10 bases between them. Germline V CDR1 and CDR2: SQVTM, ANQGSEA. As DNA, the CDR3 is TGCAGCGTTGGGGAACCACGCTACGAGCAGTACTTC. Translated: CSVGEPRYEQYF.

V usage is TRBV5-1 and J usage is TRBJ2-3; TRBD1 is a possible D gene (5 bases). CDR1 SGHRS and CDR2 YFSETQ come from the germline V gene. V lost 0 bases to trimming and J lost 1 base, with 9 bases between them. This CDR3 has 15 amino acids. CDR3 sequence: CASSLEGVGTDTQYF. CDR3 nucleotides: TGCGCCAGCAGCTTGGAAGGGGTCGGCACAGATACGCAGTATTTT.

The chain recombines TRBV15 with TRBJ1-5; D unclear. Between the trimmed V and J ends, which lost 0 bases and 3 bases, there was a span of 12 bases. This CDR3 spans 16 amino acids. Germline V gives CDR1 LNHNV, CDR2 YYDKDF (reference sequence). DNA for the CDR3: TGTGCCACCAGCAGAGATTCAAGCAGAGACAATCAGCCCCAGCATTTT. It yields the protein CATSRDSSRDNQPQHF.

This chain uses TRBV7-9 with TRBJ2-5; D is unresolved. Germline CDR1 and CDR2: SEHNR and FQNEAQ (reference sequence). The CDR3 covers 12 residues. V was cut by 2 bases and J by 3 bases, with 4 bases left in between. CDR3 coding DNA: TGTGCCAGCAGCTTATTGAAAGAGACCCAGTACTTC. Translated, it gives CASSLLKETQYF.

The chain is built from TRBV5-1 and TRBJ2-7; D is unresolved. The CDR3 loop spans 14 amino acids. Deletions cut 0 bases from V and 0 bases from J, with 7 bases between. Germline V gives CDR1 SGHRS, CDR2 YFSETQ. The CDR3 loop is CASSLDYFSYEQYF. The CDR3 DNA is TGCGCCAGCAGCTTGGACTATTTCTCCTACGAGCAGTACTTC.

This clone was counted ten times or more. The chain carries TRBV30 and TRBJ2-7, with D possibly TRBD1 on 6 matching bases. This CDR3 comprises 13 residues. CDR1 is GTSNPN and CDR2 is SVGIG in the germline V gene (reference sequence). V gave up 0 bases and J gave up 2 bases, with 8 bases separating them. The CDR3 DNA is TGTGCCTGGAGTGTTACAGGGCCCTACGAGCAGTACTTC. It translates to CAWSVTGPYEQYF.

The chain uses TRBV6-1 and TRBJ1-4; D unresolved. The germline V and J ends were trimmed by 1 base and 4 bases, with 7 bases remaining between them. This CDR3 is 14 amino acids long. Germline CDR1 MNHNS, CDR2 SASEGT. CDR3 DNA sequence: TGTGCCAGCAGTGAAGGGACCATTAATGAAAAACTGTTTTTT. Translating gives CASSEGTINEKLFF.

The rearrangement uses TRBV2 and TRBJ2-2; tentative D call: TRBD2 (5 bases). Trimming removed 0 bases from V and 6 bases from J, with 20 bases in between. CDR3 length: 18 amino acids. In germline, CDR1 is SNHLY, CDR2 FYNNEI. CDR3 coding DNA: TGTGCCAGCAGTGAAGCGGAGGTCGCGGACCCTAACCCCGGGGAGCTGTTTTTT. Its translation is CASSEAEVADPNPGELFF.

This chain links TRBV19 with TRBJ2-2; the D gene is possibly TRBD2 (5 bases). Deletions cut 4 bases from V and 4 bases from J, with 10 bases between. Germline-derived CDR1 and CDR2 are LNHDA and SQIVND (reference sequence). The CDR3 contains 14 residues. The CDR3 here is CASSRRGFTGELFF. The DNA of the CDR3 is TGTGCCAGTAGTAGGAGAGGGTTCACCGGGGAGCTGTTTTTT.

This clone has at least ten counts. The CDR3 DNA reads as TGTGCCAGCAGCTCGAAACTAGCGGGAGGGGTTCATACGCAGTATTTT. It yields the protein CASSSKLAGGVHTQYF. The rearrangement uses TRBV5-4 and TRBJ2-3, with 13 positions matching TRBD2. Germline CDR1 and CDR2: SGHNT and YYREEE (reference sequence). This CDR3 has 16 residues. After removal of 3 bases from V and 7 bases from J, the junction contained 8 bases not matched to a gene.

The J gene is TRBJ2-5, the V gene TRBV7-9; D might be TRBD1 or TRBD2, each matching 7 bases. CDR1 is SEHNR and CDR2 is FQNEAQ in the germline V gene (reference sequence). The CDR3 loop spans 15 amino acids. V lost 5 bases, J lost 5 bases, and 18 bases lay in between. CDR3 DNA: TGTGCCAGCAGCATGTGGCAGGGGGGGTTGGAGACCCAGTACTTC. Translating it yields CASSMWQGGLETQYF.

This rearrangement joins TRBV6-4 to TRBJ2-7; perhaps TRBD1 as D (6 bases). The CDR3 consists of 15 residues. Trimming took off 10 bases at V and 0 bases at J, with 19 bases between the two ends. Germline V gene lookup returns CDR1 MRHNA and CDR2 SNTAGT. This CDR3 reads CAIRPQGLNSYEQYF. DNA of the CDR3: TGTGCCATCCGACCACAGGGCTTGAACTCCTACGAGCAGTACTTC.

V and J are TRBV28 and TRBJ1-2, with TRBD1 matching 8 bases. The germline V gene encodes CDR1 MDHEN and CDR2 SYDVKM. CDR3 size: 14 residues. V shed 5 bases, J shed 6 bases, and the junction held 8 bases outside the gene matches. As DNA, the CDR3 is TGTGCCAGCAGTACCCTGGACAGGGAAGATGGCTACACCTTC. Its translation is CASSTLDREDGYTF.

This clone was detected once. V and J are TRBV19 and TRBJ2-7, with D perhaps matching TRBD2 (7 bases). The CDR3 has 15 residues. Trimming shortened V by 5 bases and J by 4 bases, and 18 bases separated the two germline ends. Germline lookup yields CDR1 LNHDA and CDR2 SQIVND (reference sequence). The CDR3 DNA follows: TGTGCCAGTAGTTTGTCCGGCGGGGGCACATACGAGCAGTACTTC. This sequence encodes CASSLSGGGTYEQYF. Full variable domain (outside the CDR3, taken from reference TRBV19 and TRBJ2-7): DGGITQSPKYLFRKEGQNVTLSCEQNLNHDAMYWYRQDPGQGLRLIYYSQIVNDFQKGDIAEGYSVSREKKESFPLTVTSAQKNPTAFYLCASSLSGGGTYEQYFGPGTRLTVT.

This clone occurred a few times. A read error may produce the germline difference seen at one junction end. The CDR3 coding sequence is TGTGCTAGCAGCTTAGGCCGGACCCAAGAGACCCAGTACTTC. It is translated as CASSLGRTQETQYF. The V call is TRBV7-7, the J call TRBJ2-5; D uncertain. Germline V gene sequence: CDR1 SSHAT, CDR2 FNYEAQ (reference sequence). The CDR3 contains 14 residues.

V usage is TRBV18 and J usage is TRBJ2-3; D not certain. Per the germline V gene, CDR1 is KGHSH and CDR2 is LQKENI. This CDR3 is 15 amino acids long. V was trimmed by 2 bases and J by 0 bases, leaving 9 bases between them. CDR3 sequence: CASSPRVGSTDTQYF. As DNA, the CDR3 is TGTGCCAGCTCACCAAGGGTGGGGAGCACAGATACGCAGTATTTT. The variable domain in full, completed from reference TRBV18 and TRBJ2-3, reads NAGVMQNPRHLVRRRGQEARLRCSPMKGHSHVYWYRQLPEEGLKFMVYLQKENIIDESGMPKERFSAEFPKEGPSILRIQQVVRGDSAAYFCASSPRVGSTDTQYFGPGTRLTVL.

The genes are TRBV10-1 and TRBJ2-7; D is perhaps TRBD1 or TRBD2 (5 bases each). This CDR3 is 16 amino acids long. V lost 6 bases, J lost 5 bases, and 23 bases lay in between. Per the germline V gene, CDR1 is WNHNN and CDR2 is SYGVQD (reference sequence). The CDR3: CASSRLQGPSGNEQYF. The CDR3 DNA follows: TGCGCCAGCAGCCGACTTCAGGGTCCCTCCGGGAACGAGCAGTACTTC.

The V call is TRBV7-2, the J call TRBJ2-7; D possibly uses TRBD1 or TRBD2 (6 bases each). Germline assignment: CDR1 SGHTA and CDR2 FQGNSA. This CDR3 contains 15 residues. Trimming took 6 bases from V and 3 from J, leaving 18 bases between them. CDR3 residues: CASRSGAGSGYEQYF. For the CDR3, the DNA is TGTGCCAGCAGATCAGGGGCGGGATCGGGCTACGAGCAGTACTTC.